This T cell receptor (beta chain) comes out of a study of identifying expanded T cells in peripheral blood. Whole-study findings and limits: Over two and four weeks, about 15 and 19 clones changed, versus around 1.3 between replicates. Approximately two-week clone count variance significantly increased as total template count grew.

For this clone: Antigen specificity is unknown.

Healthy donors had no documented immune events, such as infections, while sampled. The method was immunoSEQ multiplex PCR; TCRdb's version includes in-frame clones alone and lacks a portion of them. The sample consists of around 70,000 clones, roughly nine tenths of them appearing once. Losses at the gene ends were 8 bases for V and 4 bases for J; bases not matched to a gene: 11. CDR1 is SGHVS and CDR2 is FQNEAQ in the germline V gene. The CDR3 consists of 15 residues. Sequences were obtained from blood. The rearrangement links TRBV7-8 to TRBJ2-7; 10 bases match TRBD2. This clonotype was obtained from a person between 18 and 75 years old in good health. CDR3 loop: CASRSGIAGGYEQYF. In DNA, the CDR3 is TGTGCCAGCCGGAGCGGGATAGCGGGAGGATACGAGCAGTACTTC.